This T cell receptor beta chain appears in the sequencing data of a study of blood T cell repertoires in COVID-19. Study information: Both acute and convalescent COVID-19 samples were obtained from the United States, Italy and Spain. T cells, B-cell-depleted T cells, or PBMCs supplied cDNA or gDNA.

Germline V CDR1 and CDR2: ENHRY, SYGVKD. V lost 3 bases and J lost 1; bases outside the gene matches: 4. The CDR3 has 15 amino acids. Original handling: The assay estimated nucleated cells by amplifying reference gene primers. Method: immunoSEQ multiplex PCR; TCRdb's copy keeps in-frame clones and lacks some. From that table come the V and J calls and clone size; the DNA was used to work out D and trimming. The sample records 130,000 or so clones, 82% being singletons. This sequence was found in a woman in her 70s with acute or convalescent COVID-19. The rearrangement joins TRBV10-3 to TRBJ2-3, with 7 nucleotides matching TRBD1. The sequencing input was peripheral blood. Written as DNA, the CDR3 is TGTGCCATCAGTGAATGGGACAGCCGCACAGATACGCAGTATTTT. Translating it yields CAISEWDSRTDTQYF.